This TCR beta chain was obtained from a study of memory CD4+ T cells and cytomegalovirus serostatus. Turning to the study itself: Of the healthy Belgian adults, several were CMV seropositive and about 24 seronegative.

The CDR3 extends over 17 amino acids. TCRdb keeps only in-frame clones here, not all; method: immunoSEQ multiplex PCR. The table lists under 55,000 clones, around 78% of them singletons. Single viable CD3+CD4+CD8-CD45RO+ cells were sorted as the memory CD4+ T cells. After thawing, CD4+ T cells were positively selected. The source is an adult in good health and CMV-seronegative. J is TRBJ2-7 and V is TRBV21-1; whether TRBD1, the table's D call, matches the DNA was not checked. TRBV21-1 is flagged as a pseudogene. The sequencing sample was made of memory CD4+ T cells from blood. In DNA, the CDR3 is TGTGCCAGTTACTCAATAGGGCCCCGGACAGGATCGGCCGAGCAGTACTTC. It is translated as CASYSIGPRTGSAEQYF.